This T cell receptor (beta chain) was recorded in a study of blood T cells in healthy people across ages. For the second PCR, which ran for 7 to 11 cycles, a sample-barcoded 5' primer and a J-beta primer mix were used. TCRdb used MiXCR to reprocess the 5' RACE reads, holding one entry per CDR3 protein. The sample holds some 930,000 distinct CDR3 sequences; just under 30% are singletons and the top ten take roughly a tenth. There are a few counts of this clonotype. This CDR3 is 14 amino acids long. CDR1 and CDR2 from the germline V gene are DFQATT and SNEGSKA (reference sequence). With V trimmed by 6 bases and J by 9 bases, 14 bases remained unmatched. In addition, the sample was reused for a study of T cells of mothers and their children.

This receptor was taken from a woman between 40 and 55 years old in good health. The chain has TRBV20-1 and TRBJ2-1; 7 bases are shared with TRBD2. The sample taken for sequencing was blood. The DNA for the CDR3 is TGCAGTGCACGAGTTGGCGGGGGTCCGACTGAGCAGTTCTTC. Encoded protein: CSARVGGGPTEQFF.